The rows below give T cell receptor beta chains drawn from one sample of a study of PD-1 blockade in classical Hodgkin lymphoma. The protocol was immunoSEQ multiplex PCR, while the TCRdb copy is restricted to in-frame clones and leaves out a portion. The sample consists of 45,000 to 60,000 clones, approximately 80% of them appearing once. Sequencing was performed on peripheral blood mononuclear cells (PBMCs), taken before the fourth cycle of nivolumab. All receptors derive from a human donor with classical Hodgkin lymphoma. Each CDR3 is given with its conserved first and last residue. The order of the fields is clone size, J gene, D gene, V gene, CDR3 protein, CDR3 DNA. D genes are given only for firm matches. Some rows have no size entry. The others give once, few or many, or a class for an expanded clone.

NA TRBJ1-4 NA TRBV7-8 CASSLVREKLFF TGTGCCAGCAGCTTAGTTCGGGAAAAACTGTTTTTT
NA TRBJ2-7 NA TRBV19 CASSIGPGGGSSYEQYF TGTGCCAGTAGTATAGGGCCCGGAGGGGGAAGCTCCTACGAGCAGTACTTC
NA TRBJ1-2 NA TRBV6-5 CASSHYGYTF TGTGCCAGCAGTCACTATGGCTACACCTTC
NA TRBJ2-7 TRBD1 TRBV16 CASSQLGWGQGERDFYEQYF TGTGCCAGCAGCCAATTAGGGTGGGGACAGGGGGAGCGGGACTTCTACGAGCAGTACTTC
NA TRBJ2-1 NA TRBV2 CASSEQEQFF TGTGCCAGCAGTGAGCAGGAGCAGTTCTTC
NA TRBJ1-1 TRBD1 TRBV11-2 CASSLFRTGNTEAFF TGTGCCAGCAGCCTATTTAGGACAGGGAACACTGAAGCTTTCTTT
NA TRBJ1-2 NA TRBV5-1 CASSLGTARDYGYTF TGCGCCAGCAGCCTAGGGACCGCGCGGGACTATGGCTACACCTTC
NA TRBJ2-6 NA TRBV11-1 CASSSTGSGANVLTF TGTGCCAGCAGTAGTACAGGGTCCGGGGCCAACGTCCTGACTTTC
NA TRBJ2-5 TRBD1 TRBV29-1 CSVDRVQETQYF TGCAGCGTGGACAGGGTTCAAGAGACCCAGTACTTC
NA TRBJ2-7 TRBD1 TRBV7-2 CASSRDRVVEQYF TGTGCCAGCAGCCGGGACAGGGTAGTCGAGCAGTACTTC
NA TRBJ2-5 NA TRBV2 CASSARGAGETQYF TGTGCCAGCAGTGCTCGGGGGGCCGGGGAGACCCAGTACTTC
NA TRBJ1-2 TRBD1 TRBV5-6 CASSLRTGEYGGYTF TGTGCCAGCAGCTTAAGGACAGGGGAGTATGGTGGCTACACCTTC
many TRBJ1-1 NA TRBV30 CAWSVRENTEAFF TGTGCCTGGAGTGTAAGGGAGAACACTGAAGCTTTCTTT
NA TRBJ2-3 TRBD2 TRBV2 CASSERGSAGGTDTQYF TGTGCCAGCAGTGAAAGAGGGTCGGCGGGAGGAACAGATACGCAGTATTTT
NA TRBJ1-4 TRBD1 TRBV28 CASSPPGTGPKLFF TGTGCCAGCAGCCCGCCGGGGACAGGACCTAAACTGTTTTTT
NA TRBJ1-1 NA TRBV6-6 CASNGYVDNTEAFF TGTGCCAGCAATGGCTACGTGGATAACACTGAAGCTTTCTTT
NA TRBJ1-5 NA TRBV6-4 CASSEVPNQPQHF TGTGCCAGCAGCGAGGTACCGAATCAGCCCCAGCATTTT
NA TRBJ2-7 NA TRBV29-1 CSVDSSYEQYF TGCAGCGTTGATAGCTCCTACGAGCAGTACTTC
few TRBJ2-1 NA TRBV4-2 CASSQDVSEQFF TGTGCCAGCAGCCAAGATGTATCCGAGCAGTTCTTC
NA TRBJ1-1 NA TRBV19 CASSIVSAEAFF TGTGCCAGTAGTATAGTATCGGCCGAAGCTTTCTTT
few TRBJ2-7 TRBD1 TRBV7-8 CACEDRGSSHEQYF TGTGCCTGCGAAGACAGGGGTTCCTCCCACGAGCAGTACTTC
NA TRBJ1-2 NA TRBV11-2 CASSWGRLGYGYTF TGTGCCAGCAGCTGGGGGAGATTAGGATATGGCTACACCTTC
NA TRBJ2-7 TRBD1 TRBV10-3 CAIAPGQGAYEQYF TGTGCCATCGCACCAGGACAGGGGGCCTACGAGCAGTACTTC
NA TRBJ1-1 TRBD1 TRBV9 CASSVGGTGGTEAFF TGTGCCAGCAGCGTAGGCGGGACAGGGGGCACTGAAGCTTTCTTT
NA TRBJ1-6 NA TRBV19 CASTGTSPEPYNSPLHF TGTGCCAGCACCGGGACCTCCCCCGAACCCTATAATTCACCCCTCCACTTT
NA TRBJ2-1 TRBD1 TRBV5-1 CASSRSRDSLGQNNEQFF TGCGCCAGCAGCCGATCCCGGGACAGCCTAGGACAAAACAATGAGCAGTTCTTC
NA TRBJ2-3 NA TRBV7-2 CASQLGGALTQYF TGTGCCAGCCAGCTAGGGGGGGCGCTTACGCAGTATTTT
medium-sized TRBJ1-2 NA TRBV6-1 CASSEGAGAEGYTF TGTGCCAGCAGTGAAGGGGCAGGGGCCGAGGGCTACACCTTC
once TRBJ2-6 TRBD2 TRBV10-3 CAISETSGSKSGANVLTF TGTGCCATCAGTGAAACTAGCGGGAGTAAGTCTGGGGCCAACGTCCTGACTTTC
once TRBJ1-1 NA TRBV7-9 CASSLSAPEAFF TGTGCCAGCAGCTTATCGGCCCCTGAAGCTTTCTTT
NA TRBJ2-7 NA TRBV27 CASGLAKNYEQYF TGTGCCAGCGGACTGGCGAAGAACTACGAGCAGTACTTC
NA TRBJ1-2 NA TRBV18 CASSPRIGQLNYGYTF TGTGCCAGCTCACCAAGGATAGGACAGCTTAACTATGGCTACACCTTC
NA TRBJ2-2 NA TRBV9 CASSVAGRVSTGELFF TGTGCCAGCAGCGTAGCAGGCAGGGTGAGCACCGGGGAGCTGTTTTTT
NA TRBJ2-5 NA TRBV12-5 CASGLGTALETQYF TGTGCTAGTGGTTTGGGGACAGCCCTTGAGACCCAGTACTTC
NA TRBJ1-5 NA TRBV21-1 CASSRRGGYQPQHF TGTGCCAGCAGCCGGAGGGGAGGATATCAGCCCCAGCATTTT
NA TRBJ2-7 NA TRBV19 CASALDRYYEQYF TGTGCCAGTGCTCTTGACAGATACTACGAGCAGTACTTC
NA TRBJ1-4 NA TRBV27 CASNEGGGGKLFF TGTGCCAGCAACGAGGGAGGGGGTGGAAAACTGTTTTTT
NA TRBJ2-3 TRBD1 TRBV6-1 CASSPTGGGTDTQYF TGTGCCAGCAGTCCAACAGGGGGCGGCACAGATACGCAGTATTTT
few TRBJ1-5 TRBD1 TRBV27 CASKPGTGSNQPQHF TGTGCCAGCAAGCCCGGGACAGGGAGCAATCAGCCCCAGCATTTT
NA TRBJ1-1 TRBD1 TRBV19 CASSMGRQGARQAFF TGTGCCAGTAGTATGGGGCGGCAGGGGGCGCGGCAAGCTTTCTTT
NA TRBJ1-2 TRBD1 TRBV6-5 CASSYGGQGNYGYTF TGTGCCAGCAGTTACGGTGGACAGGGTAACTATGGCTACACCTTC
NA TRBJ2-1 NA TRBV9 CASSVGLSSYNEQFF TGTGCCAGCAGCGTTGGACTATCCTCCTACAATGAGCAGTTCTTC
NA TRBJ1-1 TRBD1 TRBV2 CASSLQGADTEAFF TGTGCCAGCAGCCTACAGGGGGCTGACACTGAAGCTTTCTTT
NA TRBJ1-2 TRBD1 TRBV19 CASNWGRGQKGYTF TGTGCCAGTAATTGGGGCAGGGGGCAGAAAGGCTACACCTTC
NA TRBJ1-2 NA TRBV7-9 CASSLMQGYGYTF TGTGCCAGCAGCTTAATGCAGGGCTATGGCTACACCTTC
NA TRBJ2-3 NA TRBV9 CASSVALGTDTQYF TGTGCCAGCAGCGTAGCACTAGGTACAGATACGCAGTATTTT
NA TRBJ1-6 NA TRBV5-4 CASSLGGPLHF TGTGCCAGCAGCTTGGGGGGTCCCCTCCACTTT
NA TRBJ1-2 TRBD1 TRBV9 CASNRDRGNYGYTF TGTGCCAGCAACCGGGACAGGGGTAACTATGGCTACACCTTC
NA TRBJ1-2 NA TRBV7-9 CASSPEAGFNGYGYTF TGTGCCAGCAGCCCCGAGGCCGGCTTTAACGGCTATGGCTACACCTTC
NA TRBJ1-1 TRBD1 TRBV27 CASKMIGTATEAFF TGTGCCAGCAAGATGATCGGGACAGCCACTGAAGCTTTCTTT